This T cell receptor (beta chain) comes out of a study of beta chain features in type 1 diabetes. Every isolated RNA sample was fully reverse transcribed, so sequencing captured expressed TCRB transcripts. Some clones are missing from TCRdb's copy, which holds only in-frame ones; the method was immunoSEQ multiplex PCR. The repertoire consists of more than 130,000 clones, with 6.9% occurring once and the leading ten covering about 1.4%. In its sample, this clone was seen a few times. CDR1 and CDR2 from the germline V gene are MGHDK and SYGVNS. There are 16 residues in the CDR3. The V end lost 1 base, the J end lost 0 bases, and 10 bases lay between the germline ends.

The sequence was collected from a woman in her 30s in good health. The V gene is TRBV25-1, the J gene TRBJ2-4, with D tentatively TRBD1 (5 bases). Material: central memory CD4+ T cells from blood. The CDR3 DNA sequence: TGTGCCAGCAGTGAATTAAGGGGCCCAGCCAAAAACATTCAGTACTTC. Amino acid sequence: CASSELRGPAKNIQYF.